The rows below give T cell receptor beta chains drawn from one sample of a study of blood T cell repertoires in COVID-19. Produced via immunoSEQ multiplex PCR; TCRdb's table is partial and in-frame only. The repertoire includes more than 85,000 clones, roughly four fifths of them detected once, and 15% sits in the top ten. The source material was peripheral blood. These receptors all come from a woman of 80 years or more with acute or convalescent COVID-19. Each CDR3 is given with its conserved first and last residue. Each record gives: clone size, J gene, V gene, CDR3 length, D gene, CDR3 DNA, CDR3 protein. A D gene is named only where the DNA matches it firmly. Size values are once, few and many counts, or a class for expanded clones, and some rows have none.

>once|TRBJ1-2|TRBV6-5|16|TRBD1
TGTGCCAGCAGTTACCTTCCGGACAGGAAAAGCTATGGCTACACCTTC
CASSYLPDRKSYGYTF
>NA|TRBJ2-1|TRBV7-2|14|NA
TGTGCCAGCAGCAGGGGGGGGAATCCCAATGAGCAGTTCTTC
CASSRGGNPNEQFF
>NA|TRBJ1-3|TRBV6-5|14|NA
TGTGCCAGCAGTAACCTCGGGTCTGGAAACACCATATATTTT
CASSNLGSGNTIYF
>NA|TRBJ2-7|TRBV6-4|18|TRBD2
TGTGCCAGCAGTGACCCGCCTAGACTAGCGGAACCCAAGGACGAGCAGTACTTC
CASSDPPRLAEPKDEQYF
>NA|TRBJ2-5|TRBV5-4|15|NA
TGTGCCAGCAGCTTGGGGCAGGATCAGCAAGAGACCCAGTACTTC
CASSLGQDQQETQYF
>NA|TRBJ2-5|TRBV27|13|NA
TGTGCCAGCAGTTTATGGGGGGTAGAGACCCAGTACTTC
CASSLWGVETQYF
>NA|TRBJ2-2|TRBV11-2|17|TRBD1
TGTGCCAGCAGTCGTAACAGGGGTGTATTCGGCACCGGGGAGCTGTTTTTT
CASSRNRGVFGTGELFF
>NA|TRBJ2-7|TRBV27|15|NA
TGTGCCAGCAGTTTACGGGGGGCTTGGCATGGAGAGCAGTACTTC
CASSLRGAWHGEQYF
>once|TRBJ1-1|TRBV11-2|16|TRBD1
TGTGCCAGCAGCCCGATCCGGACAGGGAGACACACTGAAGCTTTCTTT
CASSPIRTGRHTEAFF
>NA|TRBJ2-3|TRBV2|15|TRBD2
TGTGCCAGCAAGATACTAGCGGGCGACACAGATACGCAGTATTTT
CASKILAGDTDTQYF
>NA|TRBJ2-1|TRBV7-9|14|TRBD2
TGTGCCAGCAGCTTAGAATTAGCGGGAGGGGAGCAGTTCTTC
CASSLELAGGEQFF
>NA|TRBJ2-5|TRBV24-1|16|TRBD2
TGTGCCACCAGTGATATGACTAGCGGGTACCAAGAGACCCAGTACTTC
CATSDMTSGYQETQYF
>NA|TRBJ2-2|TRBV9|17|TRBD2
TGTGCCAGCAGCCCCCCGGTCATGGCGGGGGACACCGGGGAGCTGTTTTTT
CASSPPVMAGDTGELFF
>NA|TRBJ1-5|TRBV2|15|TRBD1
TGTGCCAGCAGCGGGACAGGGAACGGCAATCAGCCCCAGCATTTT
CASSGTGNGNQPQHF
>NA|TRBJ2-1|TRBV27|13|NA
TGTGCCAGCATGGGGGGATCCTACAATGAGCAGTTCTTC
CASMGGSYNEQFF
>NA|TRBJ2-5|TRBV6-2/TRBV6-3|11|NA
TGTGCCAGCAGTACGAGGTCAGCCCAGTACTTC
CASSTRSAQYF
>NA|TRBJ2-4|TRBV5-8|14|TRBD1
TGTGCCAGCAGCCCAGGGGGCTCCAAAAACATTCAGTACTTC
CASSPGGSKNIQYF
>NA|TRBJ2-2|TRBV28|16|TRBD2
TGTGCCAGCAGCCTCCCTCTAGCGGGAGGAACCGGGGAGCTGTTTTTT
CASSLPLAGGTGELFF
>NA|TRBJ2-1|TRBV5-1|17|TRBD2
TGCGCCAGCAGCCCTGGGACTAGCGGGAGAGCCTACAATGAGCAGTTCTTC
CASSPGTSGRAYNEQFF
>NA|TRBJ2-7|TRBV11-1|15|TRBD2
TGTGCCAGCAGCCCGACTAGCGCCTCACTGGGGGAGCAGTACTTC
CASSPTSASLGEQYF
>NA|TRBJ1-2|TRBV6-5|13|TRBD1
TGTGCCAGCAGTTGGGACAGGGAGGGGGGCTACACCTTC
CASSWDREGGYTF
>NA|TRBJ2-3|TRBV11-2|14|TRBD2
TGTGCCAGCAGCCCGTCGGGGGGTGGAGATACGCAGTATTTT
CASSPSGGGDTQYF
>NA|TRBJ2-3|TRBV18|16|TRBD1
TGTGCCAGCTCACCCCCGGGACAGAAATTCACAGATACGCAGTATTTT
CASSPPGQKFTDTQYF
>NA|TRBJ2-3|TRBV5-1|19|TRBD1
TGCGCCAGCAGCCTTGTAGCCGCTCCGGGACAGGGATCGGGGAATACGCAGTATTTT
CASSLVAAPGQGSGNTQYF
>NA|TRBJ1-6|TRBV4-2|15|TRBD1
TGTGCCAGCAGCCAGGACGGGACAGACAATTCACCCCTCCACTTT
CASSQDGTDNSPLHF
>NA|TRBJ2-1|TRBV18|16|TRBD2
TGTGCCAGCTCACCACCCCGGGTAGCGGGAGGGAATGAGCAGTTCTTC
CASSPPRVAGGNEQFF
>many|TRBJ1-1|TRBV3-1/TRBV3-2|14|TRBD1
TGTGCCAGCAGCCAAATTTCAGGGGGCACTGAAGCTTTCTTT
CASSQISGGTEAFF
>NA|TRBJ2-3|TRBV18|15|TRBD1
TGTGCCAGCTCACCCGCGGGACAGGGGACAGATACGCAGTATTTT
CASSPAGQGTDTQYF
>NA|TRBJ2-7|TRBV12-3/TRBV12-4|13|TRBD2
TGTGCCAGCAGTTTGGCGGGAGGGCGGGAGCAGTACTTC
CASSLAGGREQYF
>NA|TRBJ1-1|TRBV7-9|14|TRBD1
TGTGCCAGCAGCTCGTGGACAGGGGCATCTGAAGCTTTCTTT
CASSSWTGASEAFF
>NA|TRBJ1-1|TRBV5-1|14|TRBD1
TGCGCCAGCAGCTATCCGGGACAGGGTACTGAAGCTTTCTTT
CASSYPGQGTEAFF